Listed below are T cell receptor beta chains from one sample, sequenced in a study of cytomegalovirus exposure and HLA in healthy donors. Clones were read by immunoSEQ multiplex PCR, and TCRdb kept only the in-frame ones, dropping some. This table has 70,000 or so clones, 85% to 90% appearing once. The sequenced sample consisted of PBMCs. These receptors were taken from a woman younger than 45 in good health and CMV-seropositive. The CDR3 runs from the conserved cysteine through the conserved F or W. A D gene is named only where the DNA matches it firmly. Clone size is shown for a subset of rows, as once, few, many or a class of expanded clone.

D gene,V gene,clone size,J gene,CDR3 DNA,CDR3 protein
-,TRBV28,-,TRBJ1-2,TGTGCCAGCAGGGCAGGAGGGTTGGCAGTGGGGACCAGAGAGGGCTACACCTTC,CASRAGGLAVGTREGYTF
TRBD2,TRBV7-9,-,TRBJ2-6,TGTGCCCCCACGGGGAGGGCTGAATCTGGGGCCAACGTCCTGACTTTC,CAPTGRAESGANVLTF
-,TRBV5-1,-,TRBJ2-7,TGCGCCAGCAGCCTAAGGACAACGACCGAGCAGTACTTC,CASSLRTTTEQYF
TRBD1,TRBV6-1,-,TRBJ1-2,TGTGCCAGCAGTGAAGCGCCAGGGGGCGGCTATGGCTACACCTTC,CASSEAPGGGYGYTF
TRBD2,TRBV19,-,TRBJ2-3,TGTGCCAGTACACTAATAGGGACTAGCGGGAGTATTTTGGAGCAGTATTTT,CASTLIGTSGSILEQYF
-,TRBV6-1,-,TRBJ2-2,TGTGCCAGCTGGAGCGGGGAGCTGTTTTTT,CASWSGELFF
-,TRBV5-4,-,TRBJ1-2,TGTGCCAGCAGCTTCGCTCTATGGGGGGACGGCTACACCTTC,CASSFALWGDGYTF
-,TRBV19,few,TRBJ1-1,TGTGCCAGTAGTTGGGGGGGCGCGAACACTGAAGCTTTCTTT,CASSWGGANTEAFF
-,TRBV11-2,-,TRBJ2-5,TGTGCCAGCAGCTTAAAGATAGCGCGAGAGACCCAGTACTTC,CASSLKIARETQYF
-,TRBV2,-,TRBJ2-7,TGTGCCAGCACCCGAGAGAGGGCCCGCTCCTACGAGCAGTACTTC,CASTRERARSYEQYF
TRBD2,TRBV11-3,-,TRBJ2-1,TGTGCCAGCAGCTTAGGGACTAGCGGTTCCCCGCAGTTCTTC,CASSLGTSGSPQFF
-,TRBV12-5,-,TRBJ2-7,TGTGCTAGTGGTCCCCACACCTCTTACGAGCAGTACTTC,CASGPHTSYEQYF
-,TRBV7-9,-,TRBJ2-5,TGTGCCAGCAGCCCGACAGGGGAGGGAGAGACCCAGTACTTC,CASSPTGEGETQYF
-,TRBV15,once,TRBJ1-6,TGTGCCACCAGCAGAGATCGACAGTCAGGTTCACCCCTCCACTTT,CATSRDRQSGSPLHF
-,TRBV4-1,few,TRBJ2-7,TGCGCCAGCAGCCAAGATCCGGGACATACCTACGAGCAGTACTTC,CASSQDPGHTYEQYF
TRBD1,TRBV6-6,once,TRBJ1-2,TGTGCCAGCAGTAATACAGGGGAGCATGGCTACACCTTC,CASSNTGEHGYTF
TRBD1,TRBV28,-,TRBJ2-7,TGTGCCAGCTCCACTCCGGGACAGGCCTACGAGCAGTACTTC,CASSTPGQAYEQYF
-,TRBV5-8,few,TRBJ2-1,TGTGCCAGCAGCCAAGAGGCTAGCGAGGTCTACAATGAGCAGTTCTTC,CASSQEASEVYNEQFF
-,TRBV11-2,once,TRBJ2-7,TGTGCCAGCAGCTTAGACAGGGGCTCCTACGAGCAGTACTTC,CASSLDRGSYEQYF
-,TRBV5-4,-,TRBJ1-1,TGTGCCAGCAGCGCCCAGGGCGCAGGAGAAGCTTTCTTT,CASSAQGAGEAFF
-,TRBV6-6,few,TRBJ1-1,TGTGCCAGCAGTTCCGGGAGTTTCACTGAAGCTTTCTTT,CASSSGSFTEAFF
TRBD1,TRBV27,-,TRBJ2-7,TGTGCCAGCAGGCGAAGAATTCCCTTTGGGGACAGGTCCTACGAGCAGTACTTC,CASRRRIPFGDRSYEQYF
TRBD2,TRBV5-1,-,TRBJ2-1,TGCGCCAGCAGCTCCCGGACCGGACTAGCGGGGCCCACCTACAATGAGCAGTTCTTC,CASSSRTGLAGPTYNEQFF
TRBD1,TRBV11-2,-,TRBJ1-1,TGTGCCAGCAGCCGAGACAGGGACACTGAAGCTTTCTTT,CASSRDRDTEAFF
TRBD2,TRBV6-4,few,TRBJ2-2,TGTGCCAGCAGTGAGCGACTAGCGGGAGACACCGGGGAGCTGTTTTTT,CASSERLAGDTGELFF
-,TRBV5-1,-,TRBJ2-7,TGCGCCAGCAGCTCAACAGGGTTCTACGAGCAGTACTTC,CASSSTGFYEQYF
TRBD2,TRBV29-1,-,TRBJ2-7,TGCAGCGTTGGACAGCGGGACTCCTCCGAGACCGAGCAGTACTTC,CSVGQRDSSETEQYF
-,TRBV6-5,-,TRBJ1-3,TGTGCCAGCAGCCCCCCGGGGGCTGGAAACACCATATATTTT,CASSPPGAGNTIYF
-,TRBV29-1,-,TRBJ1-3,TGCAGCGTTGTCCGCCGGGAAGTTTTCTCTGGAAACACCATATATTTT,CSVVRREVFSGNTIYF
-,TRBV10-1,-,TRBJ1-1,TGCGCCTCCCGAGGGAGCATGAACACTGAAGCTTTCTTT,CASRGSMNTEAFF
-,TRBV28,-,TRBJ2-7,TGTGCCAGCAGCCCCGGACTCATAGACCCCTACGAGCAGTACTTC,CASSPGLIDPYEQYF
TRBD2,TRBV7-2,once,TRBJ2-5,TGTGCCAGCAGCCCTCCGGGACTAGGGGGAGAGACCCAGTACTTC,CASSPPGLGGETQYF
-,TRBV20-1,-,TRBJ2-1,TGCAGTGCTAGGAGACGGGATGAGCAGTTCTTC,CSARRRDEQFF
-,TRBV7-2,-,TRBJ2-5,TGTGCCAGCAGCTTGTCAGGGGTGGAGGAGACCCAGTACTTC,CASSLSGVEETQYF
TRBD1,TRBV5-4,-,TRBJ2-5,TGTGCCAGCAGCTTGCAGGGGGCTGGGGAGACCCAGTACTTC,CASSLQGAGETQYF
-,TRBV28,-,TRBJ2-1,TGTGCCAGCAGTTTTAGCGGTGCAGGCGGGGATGAGCAGTTCTTC,CASSFSGAGGDEQFF
TRBD1,TRBV2,-,TRBJ2-7,TGTGCCAGCAGTACCCCCTCGGACAGGGTCGGTAGCGAGCAGTACTTC,CASSTPSDRVGSEQYF
-,TRBV9,-,TRBJ2-3,TGTGCCAGCACCCTAGGGGACTCGAGGGCAGATACGCAGTATTTT,CASTLGDSRADTQYF
TRBD2,TRBV28,-,TRBJ2-1,TGTGCCAGCAGTATCCTCGGGAGGGCCTACAATGAGCAGTTCTTC,CASSILGRAYNEQFF
-,TRBV6-1,-,TRBJ1-5,TGTGCCAGCGGAGGGGACTGGTGGCCCCAGCATTTT,CASGGDWWPQHF
TRBD2,TRBV5-6,-,TRBJ2-7,TGTGCCAGCAGCTTTTTTTCCACTAGCGGTGTCATGGAGCAGTACTTC,CASSFFSTSGVMEQYF
TRBD2,TRBV5-4,-,TRBJ2-1,TGTGCCAGCAGCTTGGTACGGTTCGGGACTAGCGGGGACAGCAATGAGCAGTTCTTC,CASSLVRFGTSGDSNEQFF
-,TRBV7-9,once,TRBJ2-7,TGTGCCAGCAGCTCCGACAGGTCTAGCTCCTACGAGCAGTACTTC,CASSSDRSSSYEQYF
TRBD2,TRBV7-6,-,TRBJ2-7,TGTGCCAGCAGCTTAACAACAACGGGACTAGCGGACTACGAGCAGTACTTC,CASSLTTTGLADYEQYF
TRBD2,TRBV18,-,TRBJ2-5,TGTGCCAGCTCACCACTCCCGGTCATAGCGGGAGGAACAAGTAGGGAGACCCAGTACTTC,CASSPLPVIAGGTSRETQYF
TRBD2,TRBV7-2,-,TRBJ2-6,TGTGCCAGCAGCCTGACTAGCGGGAGCTCTGGGGCCAACGTCCTGACTTTC,CASSLTSGSSGANVLTF
TRBD1,TRBV30,-,TRBJ1-6,TGTGCCTGGAGTGGAGAACAGGGGGCAAGTTATTCCCCCCTCCACTTT,CAWSGEQGASYSPLHF
TRBD2,TRBV2,-,TRBJ2-7,TGTGCCAGCAAACGGGAGGGCCTCTACGAGCAGTACTTC,CASKREGLYEQYF
-,TRBV4-2,-,TRBJ1-2,TGTGCCAGCAGCGAGAGCGGGGCATTACGGTATGGCTACACCTTC,CASSESGALRYGYTF
TRBD2,TRBV6-6,-,TRBJ2-7,TGTGCCAGCAGTTACTCTAGCGGGAGCTCCTACGAGCAGTACTTC,CASSYSSGSSYEQYF
TRBD2,TRBV27,-,TRBJ2-4,TGTGCCATCCCCCTCCAACGGATAGCGGGTTTAGCCAAAAACATTCAGTACTTC,CAIPLQRIAGLAKNIQYF
-,TRBV7-9,-,TRBJ2-1,TGTGCCAGCAGCGCGGAGTACCAAGACACTAGTGAGCAGTTCTTC,CASSAEYQDTSEQFF
-,TRBV18,-,TRBJ2-3,TGTGCCAGCTCACCACGTCGGAGCACAGATACGCAGTATTTT,CASSPRRSTDTQYF
-,TRBV27,-,TRBJ1-1,TGTGCCAGCAGTAATATATACACTGAAGCTTTCTTT,CASSNIYTEAFF
TRBD2,TRBV4-2,-,TRBJ2-5,TGTGCCAGCAGCCAAGGAACAGCGGGAGGCGGAGAGACCCAGTACTTC,CASSQGTAGGGETQYF
-,TRBV6-6,once,TRBJ2-1,TGTGCCAGCAGTTACTATGAGACAACCTACTACAATGAGCAGTTCTTC,CASSYYETTYYNEQFF
-,TRBV18,few,TRBJ2-7,TGTGCCAGCTCACCTTCAACGGACAGATCCTACGAGCAGTACTTC,CASSPSTDRSYEQYF
-,TRBV5-1,-,TRBJ2-5,TGCGCCAGCAGCTTGGGAGGGGGGGCAGAGACCCAGTACTTC,CASSLGGGAETQYF
-,TRBV11-2,once,TRBJ2-2,TGTGCCAGCAGCCACATGGGGGGTAAACCCACCGGGGAGCTGTTTTTT,CASSHMGGKPTGELFF
-,TRBV6-5,-,TRBJ2-7,TGTGCCAGCAGACCGCCTGAGTACTACGAGCAGTACTTC,CASRPPEYYEQYF